The 12 T cell receptor beta chains reported below all come from one sample, sequenced in a study of blood T cell repertoires in COVID-19 (TCRdb year 2020). Library generation was performed with the immunoSEQ multiplex PCR assay. TCRdb took over this immuneACCESS table, retaining in-frame rearrangements with V and J assigned. Such tables are incomplete; in checked studies, under half of the missing clones stem from an unresolved V gene, and the remainder is unexplained. This sample has roughly 52,000 clones in its table, and roughly 90% of those were observed once. 3.5% to 4% of the sample goes to the ten largest clones. Sequenced sample: peripheral blood. These TCRs come from a man between 35 and 55 years old with COVID-19, enrolled during active disease.

The rearrangement uses TRBV5-6 and TRBJ2-2; D perhaps matches TRBD2 (6 bases). The CDR3 totals 16 residues. Germline CDR1 and CDR2: SGHDT and YYEEEE. Deletions cut 0 bases from V and 1 base from J, with 10 bases between. CDR3 nucleotides: TGTGCCAGCAGCTTGGGTGGCGGGATGAACACCGGGGAGCTGTTTTTT. It specifies CASSLGGGMNTGELFF.

The genes are TRBV3-1 (or the pseudogene TRBV3-2) and TRBJ1-1, with 7 nucleotides matching TRBD1. The CDR3 runs 14 residues. Germline V gives CDR1 LGHDT, CDR2 YNNKEL (reference sequence). The J segment lost 7 bases and the V segment lost 8 bases, leaving 13 bases of the junction unmatched. The CDR3 here is CASAPRGVTFEAFF. The CDR3 DNA follows: TGTGCCAGCGCTCCCAGGGGGGTGACGTTTGAAGCTTTCTTT.

The J gene is TRBJ2-7, the V gene TRBV5-1; D not certain. The CDR3 length is 14 residues. Germline CDR1 is SGHRS and CDR2 is YFSETQ. Trimming took off 4 bases at V and 5 bases at J, with 16 bases between the two ends. CDR3 coding DNA: TGCGCCAGCAGCCCCGGCCTGAGCGTCCACGAGCAGTACTTC. Translating gives CASSPGLSVHEQYF. Full variable domain (missing parts from reference TRBV5-1 and TRBJ2-7): KAGVTQTPRYLIKTRGQQVTLSCSPISGHRSVSWYQQTPGQGLQFLFEYFSETQRNKGNFPGRFSGRQFSNSRSEMNVSTLELGDSALYLCASSPGLSVHEQYFGPGTRLTVT.

This rearrangement joins TRBV5-1 to TRBJ2-1, with 7 bases that match TRBD2. CDR1 is SGHRS and CDR2 is YFSETQ in the germline V gene. The CDR3 has 14 amino acids. V trimming: 8 bases; J trimming: 3 bases; junction bases outside the gene matches: 8. In nucleotides, the CDR3 is TGCGCCAGTCAGAGGGGCGGGGGCTACAATGAGCAGTTCTTC. Translating gives CASQRGGGYNEQFF.

The V gene is TRBV6-6, the J gene TRBJ1-5, with TRBD1 matching over 11 bases. The V gene's germline CDR1 is MNHNY and CDR2 SVGAGI (reference sequence). Unmatched junction bases numbered 11, after V lost 5 bases and J lost 2 bases. The CDR3 runs to 18 residues. DNA of the CDR3: TGTGCCAGCAGTCCCGGGACAGGGGGGAGTAGGGGCAATCAGCCCCAGCATTTT. It codes for CASSPGTGGSRGNQPQHF.

The V gene is TRBV29-1, the J gene TRBJ1-2; 7 bases agree with TRBD1. CDR3 length equals 14 residues. With 6 bases clipped from V and 4 bases from J, the junction kept 11 bases outside the gene matches. Germline CDR1 is SQVTM and CDR2 is ANQGSEA. The CDR3 sequence: CSVRDDREVYGYTF. The CDR3 coding sequence is TGCAGCGTCCGGGATGACAGGGAGGTCTATGGCTACACCTTC.

This clone appeared a few times. The chain couples TRBV7-9 to TRBJ2-7, with unresolved D. Germline V CDR1 and CDR2: SEHNR, FQNEAQ (reference sequence). This CDR3 is 12 amino acids long. Trimming removed 1 base from V and 7 bases from J, with 8 bases in between. CDR3 nucleotide sequence: TGTGCCAGCAGCTTAGGTAAACTTGAGCAGTACTTC. Translated, it gives CASSLGKLEQYF.

The chain couples TRBV6-5 to TRBJ1-5; TRBD1 aligns across 8 bases. Germline values: CDR1 MNHEY, CDR2 SVGAGI. This CDR3 has 14 residues. Unmatched junction bases numbered 8, after V lost 6 bases and J lost 7 bases. The CDR3 DNA is TGTGCCAGCAGGCTACGACAGGGGTGGCAGCCCCAGCATTTT. Translation gives CASRLRQGWQPQHF.

CDR3 amino acids: CAWGTGANTEAFF. In nucleotides, the CDR3 is TGTGCCTGGGGCACAGGGGCGAACACTGAAGCTTTCTTT. V and J are TRBV30 and TRBJ1-1; 7 bases line up with TRBD1. The V gene end was trimmed by 5 bases and the J gene end by 1 base; junction bases not matched to a gene: 4. This CDR3 spans 13 amino acids. CDR1 GTSNPN and CDR2 SVGIG come from the germline V gene (reference sequence).

The V call is TRBV28, the J call TRBJ2-3; the match to TRBD2 covers 12 bases. Germline trimming cut 3 bases from V and 5 bases from J; bases unmatched to any gene: 12. CDR1 is MDHEN and CDR2 is SYDVKM in the germline V gene. This CDR3 is 18 amino acids long. The chain's CDR3 is CASSFGLAGGPKRDTQYF. CDR3 sequence (DNA): TGTGCCAGCAGTTTCGGGCTAGCGGGAGGGCCAAAAAGAGATACGCAGTATTTT.

The chain has TRBV5-4 and TRBJ1-1; D possibly corresponds to TRBD1 (6 bases). From germline, CDR1 is SGHNT and CDR2 YYREEE (reference sequence). V shed 0 bases and J shed 0 bases, with 15 bases lying between them. The CDR3 is 17 amino acids. The CDR3 loop is CASSLGQGTEVNTEAFF. The CDR3, as DNA: TGTGCCAGCAGCTTGGGCCAGGGGACGGAAGTGAACACTGAAGCTTTCTTT.

V and J are TRBV9 and TRBJ2-3; tentative D call: TRBD1 (5 bases). This CDR3 region has 18 residues. Germline V gene data show CDR1 as SGDLS and CDR2 as YYNGEE. V lost 0 bases and J 1 base, leaving 18 bases between the germline ends. DNA of the CDR3: TGTGCCAGCAGCGTAGACCCCCTTTCAGGGTACGGCACAGATACGCAGTATTTT. It yields the protein CASSVDPLSGYGTDTQYF.